This entry lists 10 T cell receptor beta chains sequenced from one sample in a study of human T cells and chemical hapten exposure. From the RACE reads, TCRdb called clonotypes with MiXCR, one entry per CDR3 protein. Here the sample spans around 50,000 distinct CDR3 sequences, about a tenth being singletons. The time point here: patch test 2, 6 weeks after DPC sensitization. Treatment of the sample: therapeutic diphenylcyclopropenone sensitization with weekly scalp DPC. Specimen: whole blood, collected in connection with sensitization to the hapten diphenylcyclopropenone (DPC). The receptors stem from a woman between 50 and 59 years old with alopecia areata. Some clones in this sample may be carry-over from other donors' samples.

The chain has TRBV5-5 and TRBJ2-2; tentative D call: TRBD1 (6 bases). With 3 bases removed from V and 3 bases from J, the gap between germline ends came to 12 bases. The CDR3 spans 15 residues. Looked up from germline, CDR1 is SGHKS and CDR2 is YYEKEE (reference sequence). The CDR3 loop reads CASSWDTGDTGELFF. As DNA, the CDR3 is TGTGCCAGCAGCTGGGACACTGGTGACACCGGGGAGCTGTTTTTT. Looking up the rest from reference TRBV5-5 and TRBJ2-2 gives the full variable domain: DAGVTQSPTHLIKTRGQQVTLRCSPISGHKSVSWYQQVLGQGPQFIFQYYEKEERGRGNFPDRFSARQFPNYSSELNVNALLLGDSALYLCASSWDTGDTGELFFGEGSRLTVL.

CDR3 nucleotides: TGTGCCAGCAGGCTAGGCATGAACACTGAAGCTTTCTTT. It is translated as CASRLGMNTEAFF. The chain links TRBV7-6 to TRBJ1-1; D ambiguous. Looked up from germline, CDR1 is SGHVS and CDR2 is FNYEAQ. Trimming stripped 6 bases from V and 0 bases from J, with 8 bases between. The CDR3 totals 13 residues.

The V and J genes are TRBV28 and TRBJ2-3; D might be TRBD2 (6 bases). Germline lookup yields CDR1 MDHEN and CDR2 SYDVKM. V was cut by 5 bases and J by 5 bases, with 11 bases left in between. This CDR3 has 13 residues. The CDR3 sequence is CASSPGVIDTQYF. In DNA, the CDR3 is TGTGCCAGCAGTCCGGGGGTGATAGATACGCAGTATTTT.

This clonotype was counted a few times. The chain has TRBV29-1 and TRBJ1-5; D unresolved. The length of the CDR3 is 13 residues. The germline V and J ends were trimmed by 0 bases and 10 bases, with 13 bases remaining between them. Germline CDR1 SQVTM, CDR2 ANQGSEA. Here the CDR3 reads CSVEEYFGAPQHF. The DNA of the CDR3 is TGCAGCGTTGAAGAGTATTTCGGCGCTCCCCAGCATTTT.

The sample holds many counts of this clonotype. The chain uses TRBV18 and TRBJ1-6, with TRBD1 identical over 7 bases. This CDR3 comprises 17 residues. Germline assignment: CDR1 KGHSH and CDR2 LQKENI. Losses at the gene ends were 3 bases for V and 8 bases for J; bases not matched to a gene: 13. In nucleotides, the CDR3 is TGTGCCAGCTCACCTCTCGAGGGCAGGGGGAAGGATTCACCCCTCCACTTT. As protein: CASSPLEGRGKDSPLHF.

The CDR3 region is CSATIPGSGARGYTF. DNA of the CDR3: TGCAGTGCTACGATACCAGGGAGCGGGGCGAGGGGCTACACCTTC. J is TRBJ1-2 and V is TRBV20-1; D might be TRBD1 (5 bases). Trimming stripped 4 bases from V and 8 bases from J, with 23 bases between. There are 15 residues in the CDR3. Germline lookup yields CDR1 DFQATT and CDR2 SNEGSKA (reference sequence).

This clonotype was counted only a few times. V is TRBV4-3 and J is TRBJ2-3, with a tentative D call TRBD1 (5 bases). Trimming removed 4 bases from V and 2 bases from J, with 10 bases in between. The CDR3 is made up of 14 amino acids. CDR1 and CDR2 from the germline V gene are LGHNA and YSLEER. The CDR3 protein is CASSLQGFTDTQYF. For the CDR3, the DNA is TGCGCCAGCAGCCTCCAGGGATTCACAGATACGCAGTATTTT.

This clonotype has a handful of counts. The chain recombines TRBV4-2 with TRBJ1-4; no reliable D call. The CDR3 consists of 16 residues. The V end lost 4 bases, the J end lost 2 bases, and 14 bases lay between the germline ends. The germline V gene has CDR1 LGHNA and CDR2 YNFKEQ. CDR3 nucleotide sequence: TGTGCCAGCAGCCCCTCCTTACTAGCCACTAATGAAAAACTGTTTTTT. Amino acids: CASSPSLLATNEKLFF.

In nucleotides, the CDR3 is TGTGCCAGCATCTTGGGGGGCGAGCAGTACTTC. Its translation: CASILGGEQYF. The genes are TRBV28 and TRBJ2-7, with a tentative D call TRBD2 (6 bases). The CDR3 is 11 residues long. V was pared by 7 bases and J by 6 bases, with 10 bases between. CDR1 is MDHEN and CDR2 is SYDVKM in the germline V gene. Looking up the rest from reference TRBV28 and TRBJ2-7 gives the full variable domain: DVKVTQSSRYLVKRTGEKVFLECVQDMDHENMFWYRQDPGLGLRLIYFSYDVKMKEKGDIPEGYSVSREKKERFSLILESASTNQTSMYLCASILGGEQYFGPGTRLTVT.

The table lists this clonotype with many counts. The rearrangement uses TRBV11-1 and TRBJ2-7; D ambiguous. CDR1 is SGHAT, CDR2 FQDESV, per germline (reference sequence). Trimming removed 4 bases at V and 2 bases at J, with 18 bases between. The CDR3 sequence is 16 residues long. The CDR3 sequence: CASSSGEWARAYEQYF. CDR3 coding DNA: TGTGCCAGCAGCTCCGGCGAGTGGGCAAGAGCCTACGAGCAGTACTTC.